These 21 T cell receptor beta chains originate from one sample sequenced in a study of blood T cell repertoires in COVID-19. Some clones are missing from TCRdb's copy, which holds only in-frame ones; the method was immunoSEQ multiplex PCR. Here the sample spans about 220,000 clones, over 75% being singletons. The sample was PBMCs or T cells enriched from blood (not recorded which). The receptors originated from a woman younger than 30 in a cohort exposed to, infected with or recovered from COVID-19 (not recorded which).

The chain couples TRBV9 to TRBJ1-1; perhaps TRBD1 as D (5 bases). V was pared by 0 bases and J by 1 base, with 7 bases between. The CDR3 runs 14 residues. Per the germline V gene, CDR1 is SGDLS and CDR2 is YYNGEE. The DNA for the CDR3 is TGTGCCAGCAGCGTAGGCGGACAGAACACTGAAGCTTTCTTT. Translating it yields CASSVGGQNTEAFF.

The V and J genes are TRBV6-2 or TRBV6-3 and TRBJ2-4; TRBD1 matches 7 bases. CDR3 length: 13 amino acids. Germline V gives CDR1 MNHEY, CDR2 SVGEGT. V was pared by 5 bases and J by 12 bases, with 10 bases of the junction left unmatched. The chain's CDR3 is CASSLGQESTQYF. The CDR3 DNA sequence: TGTGCCAGCAGTCTAGGACAGGAGTCTACTCAGTACTTC.

The CDR3 nucleotides are TGTGCCAGCAGCCTGCGTATTGGAGGGGGCAACGCGACCCCCTCCTACAATGAGCAGTTCTTC. Its translation: CASSLRIGGGNATPSYNEQFF. The J gene is TRBJ2-1, the V gene TRBV9; TRBD1 might be the D (7 bases). The CDR3 loop spans 21 amino acids. Germline loops: CDR1 SGDLS, CDR2 YYNGEE. Trimming stripped 4 bases from V and 0 bases from J, with 29 bases between. Drawing the rest from reference TRBV9 and TRBJ2-1, the complete variable domain is DSGVTQTPKHLITATGQRVTLRCSPRSGDLSVYWYQQSLDQGLQFLIQYYNGEERAKGNILERFSAQQFPDLHSELNLSSLELGDSALYFCASSLRIGGGNATPSYNEQFFGPGTRLTVL.

This chain joins TRBV19 and TRBJ2-1, with D possibly being TRBD1 (6 bases). In germline, CDR1 is LNHDA, CDR2 SQIVND (reference sequence). The CDR3 covers 14 residues. V was shortened by 5 bases and J by 2 bases, with 10 bases between the two germline ends. CDR3 DNA: TGTGCCAGTAGTCCGGACAGTACCTACAATGAGCAGTTCTTC. Translated: CASSPDSTYNEQFF.

The chain has TRBV10-1 and TRBJ1-6, with 7 bases lining up with TRBD1. V lost 2 bases and J lost 6; bases outside the gene matches: 4. Germline V gene sequence: CDR1 WNHNN, CDR2 SYGVQD (reference sequence). The CDR3 loop spans 15 amino acids. CDR3 loop: CASSEMGQPNSPLHF. The DNA of the CDR3 is TGCGCCAGCAGTGAGATGGGACAGCCTAATTCACCCCTCCACTTT.

This clone was detected a few times. The gene calls are TRBV6-5 and TRBJ1-3; 11 bases map to TRBD1. This CDR3 is 16 amino acids long. The V and J ends lost 2 bases and 3 bases, in that order; junction bases with no gene match: 3. The germline V gene has CDR1 MNHEY and CDR2 SVGAGI. The CDR3 coding sequence is TGTGCCAGCAGTTACACGGGACAGGGGGTTGGAAACACCATATATTTT. It codes for CASSYTGQGVGNTIYF.

About this clone itself: Other DNA sequences in the sample encode the same CDR3. The chain carries TRBV19 and TRBJ1-4; D is possibly TRBD1 (5 bases). The CDR3 has 14 amino acids. V lost 2 bases to trimming and J lost 5 bases, with 9 bases between them. Germline CDR1 reads LNHDA; CDR2 reads SQIVND (reference sequence). In DNA, the CDR3 is TGTGCCAGTAGTATACGACAGAACAATGAAAAACTGTTTTTT. This sequence encodes CASSIRQNNEKLFF. Based on the CDR3 plus reference TRBV19 and TRBJ1-4, the full variable domain is DGGITQSPKYLFRKEGQNVTLSCEQNLNHDAMYWYRQDPGQGLRLIYYSQIVNDFQKGDIAEGYSVSREKKESFPLTVTSAQKNPTAFYLCASSIRQNNEKLFFGSGTQLSVL.

This clone was seen a single time. The V gene is TRBV15, the J gene TRBJ2-3, with TRBD2 matching 8 bases. The junction had 9 bases not matched to a gene; V was cut back by 1 base and J by 0 bases. CDR3 length: 18 residues. Looked up from germline, CDR1 is LNHNV and CDR2 is YYDKDF (reference sequence). The CDR3 region is CATSRGAVLAASTDTQYF. The CDR3 nucleotides are TGTGCCACCAGCAGAGGGGCAGTACTAGCGGCTAGCACAGATACGCAGTATTTT.

This clone was seen a single time. V is TRBV10-1 and J is TRBJ2-1; TRBD2 matches 12 bases. CDR1 and CDR2 (germline): WNHNN, SYGVQD (reference sequence). Trimming at V came to 3 bases and at J to 1 base, leaving 4 bases not matched to a gene. The CDR3 is 17 amino acids. The CDR3 nucleotides are TGCGCCAGCAGTGAATCTAGCGGGAGGGCTTCCTACAATGAGCAGTTCTTC. Translation gives CASSESSGRASYNEQFF.

This chain joins TRBV2 and TRBJ2-1, with unresolved D. Germline assignment: CDR1 SNHLY and CDR2 FYNNEI. V was shortened by 3 bases and J by 8 bases, with 5 bases between the two germline ends. CDR3 length: 11 residues. Written as DNA, the CDR3 is TGTGCCAGCAGTGACAACTATGAGCAGTTCTTC. This gives the protein CASSDNYEQFF.

The V gene is TRBV5-4, the J gene TRBJ2-1; TRBD1 agrees at 8 bases. V shed 4 bases, J shed 2 bases, and the junction held 5 bases outside the gene matches. Germline CDR1 and CDR2: SGHNT and YYREEE (reference sequence). The CDR3 runs to 15 residues. CDR3 nucleotides: TGTGCCAGCAGCCCGGACAGGGCGACCTACAATGAGCAGTTCTTC. This translates into CASSPDRATYNEQFF.

The chain carries TRBV6-6 and TRBJ2-1; 12 bases are a match to TRBD2. J gave up 7 bases and V 5 bases, and 15 bases lay outside the gene matches. From germline, CDR1 is MNHNY and CDR2 SVGAGI (reference sequence). The CDR3 has 18 amino acids. The CDR3 is CASSHPRGGLAGSNEQFF. CDR3 bases: TGTGCCAGCAGTCACCCGAGGGGGGGACTAGCGGGCTCTAATGAGCAGTTCTTC.

This sequence joins TRBV19 and TRBJ1-5; 7 nucleotides align to TRBD1. This CDR3 comprises 15 residues. With V trimmed by 6 bases and J by 2 bases, 7 bases remained unmatched. Per the germline V gene, CDR1 is LNHDA and CDR2 is SQIVND (reference sequence). The CDR3 nucleotides read TGTGCCAGTAGCCTTACCGACAGGGGCAATCAGCCCCAGCATTTT. This encodes CASSLTDRGNQPQHF.

The V gene is TRBV28, the J gene TRBJ1-5; no reliable D call. The germline V gene encodes CDR1 MDHEN and CDR2 SYDVKM. V was clipped by 4 bases and J by 11 bases, with 9 bases between them. This CDR3 is 11 amino acids long. This CDR3 reads CASSYVLAQHF. CDR3 in DNA: TGTGCCAGCAGTTACGTACTGGCCCAGCATTTT. The whole variable domain, remainder taken from reference TRBV28 and TRBJ1-5, is DVKVTQSSRYLVKRTGEKVFLECVQDMDHENMFWYRQDPGLGLRLIYFSYDVKMKEKGDIPEGYSVSREKKERFSLILESASTNQTSMYLCASSYVLAQHFGDGTRLSIL.

The table lists this clone with a count of one. The rearrangement links TRBV5-8 to TRBJ1-1, with D possibly being TRBD1 (5 bases). The germline CDR1 and CDR2 sequences are SGHTS and YDEGEE. V was cut by 1 base and J by 3 bases, with 13 bases left in between. The CDR3 loop spans 15 amino acids. The CDR3 spells CASSLIGWGDTEAFF. The CDR3 bases are TGTGCCAGCAGCTTGATAGGGTGGGGGGACACTGAAGCTTTCTTT.

The chain couples TRBV19 to TRBJ2-7; the match to TRBD1 covers 9 bases. With V trimmed by 5 bases and J by 5 bases, 13 bases remained unmatched. CDR1 and CDR2 (germline): LNHDA, SQIVND (reference sequence). The CDR3 runs to 16 residues. The CDR3, as DNA: TGTGCCAGTAGTCAAACAGGGGGCGCTTCTCGGCACGAGCAGTACTTC. Translating it yields CASSQTGGASRHEQYF. Full variable domain (rest looked up from reference TRBV19 and TRBJ2-7): DGGITQSPKYLFRKEGQNVTLSCEQNLNHDAMYWYRQDPGQGLRLIYYSQIVNDFQKGDIAEGYSVSREKKESFPLTVTSAQKNPTAFYLCASSQTGGASRHEQYFGPGTRLTVT.

DNA for the CDR3: TGCGCCAGCAGCTCCACCTCAGTGCCGCAGTATTTT. Residues: CASSSTSVPQYF. The chain employs TRBV5-1 and TRBJ2-3; D call uncertain. V was pared by 3 bases and J by 10 bases, with 12 bases between. The germline gives CDR1 SGHRS, CDR2 YFSETQ. This CDR3 has 12 amino acids.

J is TRBJ2-5 and V is TRBV11-2; possibly TRBD2 for D (5 bases). Germline values: CDR1 SGHAT, CDR2 FQNNGV. V was pared by 1 base and J by 2 bases, with 5 bases between. The CDR3 totals 13 residues. For the CDR3, the DNA is TGTGCCAGCAGCTTAGGAGGGCAAGAGACCCAGTACTTC. Protein: CASSLGGQETQYF.

The chain combines TRBV5-1 with TRBJ2-1; TRBD2 aligns across 10 bases. Looked up from germline, CDR1 is SGHRS and CDR2 is YFSETQ. CDR3 size: 16 residues. V was clipped by 0 bases and J by 5 bases; unmatched bases: 5. CDR3 nucleotides: TGCGCCAGCAGCTTGGAAATAGCGGGAGGTAACAATGAGCAGTTCTTC. Residues: CASSLEIAGGNNEQFF.

The V gene is TRBV19, the J gene TRBJ2-5; 10 positions agree with TRBD2. Germline CDR1 is LNHDA and CDR2 is SQIVND (reference sequence). V shed 8 bases and J 3 bases; nucleotides not matched to a gene: 6. The CDR3 is 14 amino acids. The CDR3 nucleotides are TGTGCCAGTGGTCTAGCGGGAGTCGAAGAGACCCAGTACTTC. As protein: CASGLAGVEETQYF.

This chain links TRBV23-1 with TRBJ1-5; no reliable D call. TRBV23-1 is marked as an open reading frame, function uncertain. This CDR3 is 11 amino acids long. The ends were cut back, 4 bases at V and 7 bases at J, with 5 bases in the middle. The CDR3 region is CASSPLQPQHF. The CDR3, as DNA: TGCGCCAGCAGTCCCCTACAGCCCCAGCATTTT.